These 28 T cell receptor beta chains were all obtained from the same sample, sequenced in a study of preoperative IRX-2 immunotherapy in early breast cancer. Treatment indicated: preoperative locoregional IRX-2 cytokine immunotherapy. TCRdb's copy holds only in-frame clones and misses some; the assay was immunoSEQ multiplex PCR. Of some 99,000 clones in the sample, 86% were seen once. The sample here was tumor tissue, taken after IRX-2 immunotherapy. The receptors were sampled from a human donor with breast cancer.

Only a few counts were recorded for this clone. V gene TRBV19 combines with J gene TRBJ1-2; D is possibly TRBD1 (6 bases). CDR3 length: 15 residues. V shed 8 bases and J shed 0 bases, with 16 bases lying between them. Per germline, CDR1 LNHDA and CDR2 SQIVND (reference sequence). CDR3 sequence: CASEDRIGANYGYTF. The CDR3 DNA is TGTGCCAGTGAAGACAGGATAGGGGCTAACTATGGCTACACCTTC.

V and J are TRBV19 and TRBJ2-1; 11 nucleotides match TRBD2. There are 16 residues in the CDR3. Per the germline V gene, CDR1 is LNHDA and CDR2 is SQIVND (reference sequence). Trimming removed 5 bases from V and 4 bases from J; junction bases left unmatched: 7. The CDR3 here is CASSHTSGGIYNEQFF. The CDR3 DNA is TGTGCCAGTAGTCATACTAGCGGGGGAATTTACAATGAGCAGTTCTTC.

The chain links TRBV11-3 to TRBJ2-5; D perhaps matches TRBD2 (5 bases). CDR1 is SGHNT, CDR2 YENEEA, per germline. The CDR3 loop spans 14 amino acids. Trimming took off 1 base at V and 5 bases at J, with 11 bases between the two ends. Written as DNA, the CDR3 is TGTGCCAGCAGCTTAGGGGTTGGCGGGGAGACCCAGTACTTC. Translated, it gives CASSLGVGGETQYF.

The rearrangement uses TRBV15 and TRBJ1-4; D gene ambiguous. Per the germline V gene, CDR1 is LNHNV and CDR2 is YYDKDF (reference sequence). This CDR3 region has 14 residues. V lost 1 base to trimming and J lost 7 bases, with 10 bases between them. This chain's CDR3 is CATSRGEPGEKLFF. The CDR3 nucleotides read TGTGCCACCAGCAGAGGGGAACCGGGTGAAAAACTGTTTTTT.

The chain joins TRBV6-8 to TRBJ2-3; 8 bases are a match to TRBD1. J lost 0 bases, V lost 5 bases, and 4 bases had no gene match. Germline-derived CDR1 and CDR2 are MNHGY and SAAAGT. This CDR3 comprises 15 residues. CDR3 bases: TGTGCCAGCAGTCCCGGGACAGGTAGCACAGATACGCAGTATTTT. As protein: CASSPGTGSTDTQYF.

This clone was counted once. The V and J genes are TRBV28 and TRBJ2-5; 8 positions match TRBD1. CDR3 length: 15 residues. V was pared by 6 bases and J by 2 bases, with 8 bases of the junction left unmatched. CDR1 and CDR2 from the germline V gene are MDHEN and SYDVKM. The CDR3 DNA is TGTGCCAGCAGACGTCCGACAGGGGATCAAGAGACCCAGTACTTC. Protein: CASRRPTGDQETQYF.

The rearrangement links TRBV5-1 to TRBJ2-2; maybe TRBD2 (7 bases). The V gene lost 0 bases and the J gene lost 6 bases, with 12 bases spanning the gap. CDR3 length equals 15 residues. Germline V gene sequence: CDR1 SGHRS, CDR2 YFSETQ. The CDR3 nucleotides are TGCGCCAGCAGCTTGGATGAAGGGGGGGCCGGGGAGCTGTTTTTT. As protein: CASSLDEGGAGELFF.

This chain links TRBV28 with TRBJ1-1; no firm D call. This CDR3 contains 12 residues. Germline-derived CDR1 and CDR2 are MDHEN and SYDVKM. V was trimmed by 6 bases and J by 4 bases, leaving 9 bases between them. As DNA, the CDR3 is TGTGCCAGCAGCCCTCAGAGCACTGAAGCTTTCTTT. Translated, it gives CASSPQSTEAFF. The full variable domain, with the rest looked up from reference TRBV28 and TRBJ1-1, is DVKVTQSSRYLVKRTGEKVFLECVQDMDHENMFWYRQDPGLGLRLIYFSYDVKMKEKGDIPEGYSVSREKKERFSLILESASTNQTSMYLCASSPQSTEAFFGQGTRLTVV.

V is TRBV14 and J is TRBJ1-1, with D perhaps TRBD1 (5 bases). CDR1 is SGHDN, CDR2 FVKESK, per germline. V lost 0 bases and J 5 bases, leaving 13 bases between the germline ends. The CDR3 runs 15 residues. CDR3 residues: CASSQEWGVSTEAFF. Here the CDR3 DNA reads TGTGCCAGCAGCCAAGAATGGGGGGTTTCGACTGAAGCTTTCTTT. Combining the CDR3 with reference TRBV14 and TRBJ1-1 gives the whole variable domain EAGVTQFPSHSVIEKGQTVTLRCDPISGHDNLYWYRRVMGKEIKFLLHFVKESKQDESGMPNNRFLAERTGGTYSTLKVQPAELEDSGVYFCASSQEWGVSTEAFFGQGTRLTVV.

The rearrangement links TRBV7-1 to TRBJ2-3; D is undetermined. TRBV7-1 qualifies as an ORF whose function is uncertain. Trimming cost V 6 bases and J 2 bases, with 12 bases left between them. The CDR3 runs 14 residues. CDR3 sequence: CASRGRSYTDTQYF. As DNA, the CDR3 is TGTGCCAGCAGAGGACGGAGTTACACAGATACGCAGTATTTT.

The J gene is TRBJ2-1, the V gene TRBV19; D not certain. The V gene's germline CDR1 is LNHDA and CDR2 SQIVND (reference sequence). This CDR3 region has 14 residues. Trimming shortened V by 1 base and J by 6 bases, and 10 bases separated the two germline ends. The CDR3 protein is CASSIVRKLNEQFF. The DNA for the CDR3 is TGTGCCAGTAGTATAGTACGGAAACTCAATGAGCAGTTCTTC.

V is TRBV7-8 and J is TRBJ1-5; D remains unclear. Trimming cost V 11 bases and J 3 bases, with 14 bases left between them. The germline V gene has CDR1 SGHVS and CDR2 FQNEAQ. The CDR3 is 13 amino acids. Written as DNA, the CDR3 is TGTGCCCCCACCGGCAGATACAATCAGCCCCAGCATTTT. This sequence encodes CAPTGRYNQPQHF.

In nucleotides, the CDR3 is TGCGCCAGCAGCTTGGCTGGGGGATCTAATGAAAAACTGTTTTTT. Translation gives CASSLAGGSNEKLFF. The chain couples TRBV5-1 to TRBJ1-4; a possible D gene is TRBD1 (5 bases). The V end lost 0 bases, the J end lost 3 bases, and 9 bases lay between the germline ends. CDR1 SGHRS and CDR2 YFSETQ come from the germline V gene. CDR3 length equals 15 residues.

The genes are TRBV7-5 and TRBJ2-3; the table's D call, TRBD1, was not checked against the DNA. TRBV7-5 is annotated as a pseudogene. This CDR3 is built from 16 residues. The CDR3 DNA reads as TGTGCCAGCAGCACAGGCGGCAGTGTCCGTGGGGATACGCAGTATTTT. Protein: CASSTGGSVRGDTQYF.

The J gene is TRBJ1-5, the V gene TRBV11-3; perhaps TRBD1 as D (5 bases). V lost 7 bases, J lost 5 bases, and 18 bases lay in between. The CDR3 totals 15 residues. CDR1 SGHNT and CDR2 YENEEA come from the germline V gene. Written as DNA, the CDR3 is TGTGCCAGCAAGTCGCTGGGGGGGAGAGATCAGCCCCAGCATTTT. It specifies CASKSLGGRDQPQHF.

The chain couples TRBV15 to TRBJ1-1; D is unresolved. The V and J ends lost 0 bases and 13 bases respectively, with 18 bases between them. The CDR3 consists of 14 residues. CDR1 is LNHNV, CDR2 YYDKDF, per germline (reference sequence). DNA for the CDR3: TGTGCCACCAGCAGAGATGAGCAGACCCGGCGGGGTTTCTTT. This gives the protein CATSRDEQTRRGFF.

The J gene is TRBJ2-7, the V gene TRBV11-3; possible D gene TRBD2, 6 bases. The CDR3 covers 16 residues. Germline lookup yields CDR1 SGHNT and CDR2 YENEEA. Trimming took off 3 bases at V and 6 bases at J, with 21 bases between the two ends. The CDR3 region is CASSLGREFSRIEQYF. The CDR3 DNA is TGTGCCAGCAGCTTGGGCCGGGAGTTCTCGCGGATCGAGCAGTACTTC.

The chain carries TRBV19 and TRBJ2-1; D possibly corresponds to TRBD1 (5 bases). The CDR3 is 12 amino acids. Trimming removed 7 bases at V and 10 bases at J, with 14 bases between. Germline V gene data show CDR1 as LNHDA and CDR2 as SQIVND (reference sequence). The CDR3 spells CASTGQGREQFF. CDR3 sequence (DNA): TGTGCCAGTACTGGACAAGGGCGGGAGCAGTTCTTC. The variable domain in full, completed from reference TRBV19 and TRBJ2-1, reads DGGITQSPKYLFRKEGQNVTLSCEQNLNHDAMYWYRQDPGQGLRLIYYSQIVNDFQKGDIAEGYSVSREKKESFPLTVTSAQKNPTAFYLCASTGQGREQFFGPGTRLTVL.

The chain employs TRBV15 and TRBJ2-7, with a tentative D call TRBD2 (5 bases). The CDR3 has 16 residues. The V gene's germline CDR1 is LNHNV and CDR2 YYDKDF (reference sequence). The V and J ends lost 0 bases and 2 bases respectively, with 14 bases between them. The CDR3 DNA reads as TGTGCCACCAGCAGAGATATATCCGACGGGACCTACGAGCAGTACTTC. Protein product: CATSRDISDGTYEQYF. Filled out from reference TRBV15 and TRBJ2-7, the complete variable domain reads DAMVIQNPRYQVTQFGKPVTLSCSQTLNHNVMYWYQQKSSQAPKLLFHYYDKDFNNEADTPDNFQSRRPNTSFCFLDIRSPGLGDTAMYLCATSRDISDGTYEQYFGPGTRLTVT.

The chain has TRBV1 and TRBJ2-7; the listed D gene, TRBD1, was not tested against the DNA. TRBV1 is a pseudogene. CDR3 length: 15 amino acids. The CDR3 DNA reads TGCGCCAGCAGTCGAGGACAGGGGGGAGACTACGAGCAGTACTTC. Translation: CASSRGQGGDYEQYF.

The chain joins TRBV19 to TRBJ1-5; D is unresolved. Germline V gene lookup returns CDR1 LNHDA and CDR2 SQIVND (reference sequence). This CDR3 comprises 14 residues. V gave up 5 bases and J gave up 1 base, with 9 bases separating them. The CDR3 sequence: CASSGRWSNQPQHF. The CDR3 bases are TGTGCCAGTAGTGGACGTTGGAGCAATCAGCCCCAGCATTTT.

V usage is TRBV6-8 and J usage is TRBJ2-2, with no clear D. CDR1 is MNHGY, CDR2 SAAAGT, per germline. The CDR3 is made up of 14 amino acids. V was pared by 5 bases and J by 4 bases, with 11 bases between. Here the CDR3 DNA reads TGTGCCAGCAGTGACTTGGCCAGCACCGGGGAGCTGTTTTTT. It specifies CASSDLASTGELFF.

V usage is TRBV19 and J usage is TRBJ2-1; TRBD1 is a possible D gene (5 bases). Germline V gene data show CDR1 as LNHDA and CDR2 as SQIVND (reference sequence). The V end lost 1 base, the J end lost 5 bases, and 12 bases lay between the germline ends. The CDR3 extends over 15 amino acids. The CDR3, as DNA: TGTGCCAGTAGTATAGCAGGGTATGGGGACAATGAGCAGTTCTTC. It specifies CASSIAGYGDNEQFF. Full variable domain (rest looked up from reference TRBV19 and TRBJ2-1): DGGITQSPKYLFRKEGQNVTLSCEQNLNHDAMYWYRQDPGQGLRLIYYSQIVNDFQKGDIAEGYSVSREKKESFPLTVTSAQKNPTAFYLCASSIAGYGDNEQFFGPGTRLTVL.

The V gene is TRBV6-8, the J gene TRBJ1-2; D remains unclear. The germline CDR1 and CDR2 sequences are MNHGY and SAAAGT. This CDR3 is 12 amino acids long. Trimming took off 2 bases at V and 7 bases at J, with 8 bases between the two ends. CDR3 sequence: CASSYKQGGYTF. The CDR3 nucleotides read TGTGCCAGCAGTTACAAACAAGGTGGCTACACCTTC.

The chain couples TRBV19 to TRBJ2-6; D is unclear. The germline CDR1 and CDR2 sequences are LNHDA and SQIVND (reference sequence). Deletions cut 7 bases from V and 1 base from J, with 17 bases between. This CDR3 comprises 17 residues. The CDR3 loop reads CASNPRGRPSGANVLTF. CDR3 bases: TGTGCCAGTAATCCCCGAGGCAGACCGTCTGGGGCCAACGTCCTGACTTTC.

This chain connects TRBV14 to TRBJ2-5; 11 nucleotides align to TRBD1. Germline-derived CDR1 and CDR2 are SGHDN and FVKESK. The CDR3 loop spans 14 amino acids. The V segment lost 1 base and the J segment 5 bases; nucleotides outside the gene matches: 0. CDR3 sequence: CASSQGTGGETQYF. Written as DNA, the CDR3 is TGTGCCAGCAGCCAAGGGACAGGGGGCGAGACCCAGTACTTC.

This clone appeared once. The CDR3 region is CASSHPRGDIIYF. Written as DNA, the CDR3 is TGCGCCAGCAGCCACCCCCGGGGAGACATCATATATTTT. The chain joins TRBV23-1 to TRBJ1-3; no reliable D call. TRBV23-1 is an ORF, and what it does is uncertain. This CDR3 has 13 residues. The V and J ends lost 6 bases and 12 bases respectively, with 18 bases between them.

A few counts support this clone. The chain couples TRBV18 to TRBJ1-3, with 7 bases lining up with TRBD1. This CDR3 contains 17 residues. In germline, CDR1 is KGHSH, CDR2 LQKENI. The junction had 10 bases not matched to a gene; V was cut back by 5 bases and J by 0 bases. The CDR3: CASSRYGGQVSGNTIYF. CDR3 DNA sequence: TGTGCCAGCTCAAGATACGGAGGACAGGTCTCTGGAAACACCATATATTTT. The variable domain in full, completed from reference TRBV18 and TRBJ1-3, reads NAGVMQNPRHLVRRRGQEARLRCSPMKGHSHVYWYRQLPEEGLKFMVYLQKENIIDESGMPKERFSAEFPKEGPSILRIQQVVRGDSAAYFCASSRYGGQVSGNTIYFGEGSWLTVV.